This is a list of T cell receptor beta chains from one sample in a study of T cells in Graves' hyperthyroidism and ophthalmopathy. TCRdb processed the multiplex PCR reads anew with MiXCR; each CDR3 protein has one entry. The top ten hold about 67% of the sample, which has 150,000 or so distinct CDR3 sequences, around 20% seen once. The specimen was blood. The source of these receptors is a woman aged 45-65 years with Graves' hyperthyroidism that later progressed to Graves' ophthalmopathy. CDR3s include the opening cysteine and the closing phenylalanine or tryptophan. A D gene is named only where the DNA matches it firmly. Not all rows give a size; the values are once, few, many and, for expanded clones, a class.

TGTGCCAGCAGCCCCGACAGGGGGAGTAATTCACCCCTCCACTTT	CASSPDRGSNSPLHF	TRBJ1-6	TRBV7-2	TRBD1	few
TGTGCCAGCAGCCGGGACAGGGGAAACTCAGATACGCAGTATTTT	CASSRDRGNSDTQYF	TRBJ2-3	TRBV7-6	TRBD1	few
TGTGCCAGCAGCCGCAGCGGCAGGGGGGTGGACGAGCAGTACTTC	CASSRSGRGVDEQYF	TRBJ2-7	TRBV12-3/TRBV12-4	-	many
TGCGCCAGCAGACAGGGGTTCCAAGAGACCCAGTACTTC	CASRQGFQETQYF	TRBJ2-5	TRBV5-1	TRBD1	-
TGTGCCAGCAGCGTAGGATCGGACGGGGTTCAGCCCCAGCATTTT	CASSVGSDGVQPQHF	TRBJ1-5	TRBV9	-	few
TGTGCCAGCAGCCCCCAGACTTACAATGAGCAGTTCTTC	CASSPQTYNEQFF	TRBJ2-1	TRBV7-2	-	many
TGTGCCAGCACTGGGCAGGGGAGGAATGAGCAGTTCTTC	CASTGQGRNEQFF	TRBJ2-1	TRBV27	-	many
TGTGCCAGCAGCTTGGGCTGGACTAGCCACGAGACCCAGTACTTC	CASSLGWTSHETQYF	TRBJ2-5	TRBV5-6	TRBD2	many
TGTGCCAGCAGCTTGGGGGATCTAGCGGGGGGTGGCACAGATACGCAGTATTTT	CASSLGDLAGGGTDTQYF	TRBJ2-3	TRBV11-2	TRBD2	-
TGTGCCAGCAGCCAAGAGATGGCAAATTCACCCCTCCACTTT	CASSQEMANSPLHF	TRBJ1-6	TRBV14	-	-
TGTGCCAGCAGACCCTACGGCCGAGCGCCTTCGGAGACCCAGTACTTC	CASRPYGRAPSETQYF	TRBJ2-5	TRBV28	-	many
TGTGCCAGCAGCTTGTGGGTCAACTACGAGCAGTACTTC	CASSLWVNYEQYF	TRBJ2-7	TRBV5-6	-	-
TGCGCCAGCGCGAGGCGGGGACTTGGTGAGACCCAGTACTTC	CASARRGLGETQYF	TRBJ2-5	TRBV5-1	-	-
TGTGCCACCACCGACGGCGTTGGTGGCTACACCTTC	CATTDGVGGYTF	TRBJ1-2	TRBV24-1	-	-
TGTGCCAGCAGCACACGCAGACAGTACCTCACTGAAGCTTTCTTT	CASSTRRQYLTEAFF	TRBJ1-1	TRBV6-2/TRBV6-3	-	many
TGTGCCAGCAGCTTATTGGGCGGGGGAGGGAACCTCATCTCGACCCAGCATTTT	CASSLLGGGGNLISTQHF	TRBJ1-5	TRBV7-2	-	many
TGTGCCAGCAGTCGAGCCGGGACAGGGTTGGGGGGCTACACCTTC	CASSRAGTGLGGYTF	TRBJ1-2	TRBV6-1	TRBD1	few
TGTGCCAGCTCCGGGTCCACCGCGAGCACTGAAGCTTTCTTT	CASSGSTASTEAFF	TRBJ1-1	TRBV2	-	-
TGCGCCAGCAGTCCGCCTGGACAGGGCGACGAGACCCAGTACTTC	CASSPPGQGDETQYF	TRBJ2-5	TRBV10-2	TRBD1	-
TGTGCCAAAAGAACGGAGGAGGGCTACACCTTC	CAKRTEEGYTF	TRBJ1-2	TRBV2	-	many
TGTGCCACCGGGACTAGCGGATACAATGAGCAGTTCTTC	CATGTSGYNEQFF	TRBJ2-1	TRBV24-1	TRBD2	-
TGTGCCAGCAGCTTAACCTCCAGTGAGCAGTTCTTC	CASSLTSSEQFF	TRBJ2-1	TRBV7-9	-	many
TGTGCCAGCAGCAGGCGGGGCAGGTCATGGGAGCAGTTCTTC	CASSRRGRSWEQFF	TRBJ2-1	TRBV7-8	-	few
TGTGCCAGCATCCGACAGGGACTAAGCAATCAGCCCCAGCATTTT	CASIRQGLSNQPQHF	TRBJ1-5	TRBV28	TRBD1	-
TGTGCCTGGAGTTTATCCAGCAGCCTCCAGCCCCAGCATTTT	CAWSLSSSLQPQHF	TRBJ1-5	TRBV30	-	many
TGTGCCAGCAGTGGGGGGACAGCTAGCGGGAGATACAATGAGCAGTTCTTC	CASSGGTASGRYNEQFF	TRBJ2-1	TRBV2	TRBD2	many
TGTGCCAGCAGCGTACCCAGCGGGAGGGCCAAAGAGACCCAGTACTTC	CASSVPSGRAKETQYF	TRBJ2-5	TRBV9	TRBD2	few
TGTGCCAGCAGTTACTCCGGGACGGCGGAAGCTTTCTTT	CASSYSGTAEAFF	TRBJ1-1	TRBV6-5	-	-
TGTGCCAGCAGTGCTGACAGGACCCGAAACACCGGGGAGCTGTTTTTT	CASSADRTRNTGELFF	TRBJ2-2	TRBV2	-	many
TGTGCCAGCAGCACCGGGACGTTTAGCTCCTACAATGAGCAGTTCTTC	CASSTGTFSSYNEQFF	TRBJ2-1	TRBV5-5	-	-
TGTGCCAGCAGCGTAGGGCAGGGGGCCCCAGATACGCAGTATTTT	CASSVGQGAPDTQYF	TRBJ2-3	TRBV9	TRBD1	many
TGTGCCAGCAGCCGGGGACTAGCGGGAGACGGCGACGAGCAGTACTTC	CASSRGLAGDGDEQYF	TRBJ2-7	TRBV7-6	TRBD2	many
TGTGCCAGCAGTTTATGGGGCAGGATTAACTATGGCTACACCTTC	CASSLWGRINYGYTF	TRBJ1-2	TRBV27	-	many
TGTGCCTGGAGTAAAAAAAACAGGGTTGACTATGGCTACACCTTC	CAWSKKNRVDYGYTF	TRBJ1-2	TRBV30	-	-
TGTGCCAGCAGCCAAGGAGCAGCCTGGGAGCAGTACTTC	CASSQGAAWEQYF	TRBJ2-7	TRBV3-1	-	many
TGTGCCAGCAGGAGGGGTTCGAGTAATTCACCCCTCCACTTT	CASRRGSSNSPLHF	TRBJ1-6	TRBV6-1	-	many
TGTGCCAGCAGTTTGGGGGCGGGAGTCGGCATCGAGCAGTTCTTC	CASSLGAGVGIEQFF	TRBJ2-1	TRBV12-3/TRBV12-4	-	many
TGTGCCAGCAGTGTACTAGCGGGGCACAATGAGCAGTTCTTC	CASSVLAGHNEQFF	TRBJ2-1	TRBV6-1	TRBD2	-
TGTGCCTGGAGTGTACGACAGGTGGGGGCTAATGAAAAACTGTTTTTT	CAWSVRQVGANEKLFF	TRBJ1-4	TRBV30	-	few
TGCAGCGGGGACAGGGGGGACACTGAAGCTTTCTTT	CSGDRGDTEAFF	TRBJ1-1	TRBV20-1	TRBD1	few
TGCGCCAGCAGCTCGGAGGAGGGCTCCTACAATGAGCAGTTCTTC	CASSSEEGSYNEQFF	TRBJ2-1	TRBV5-1	-	-
TGTGCCAGCAGACCGACACAGGGCGCGTTGCATGGCTACACCTTC	CASRPTQGALHGYTF	TRBJ1-2	TRBV7-8	-	many
TGTGCCAGCAGTGAAAGTCCGTACCCCACAGATACGCAGTATTTT	CASSESPYPTDTQYF	TRBJ2-3	TRBV2	-	-
TGTGCCAGCTCACCACCAGTTGGAGGAGATACGCAGTATTTT	CASSPPVGGDTQYF	TRBJ2-3	TRBV18	-	many
TGCGCCAGCGGGACAGACGCGCCCCTAGGAGCTTTCTTT	CASGTDAPLGAFF	TRBJ1-1	TRBV5-1	TRBD1	many
TGTGCCAGTAGTGCCGGGGACAGTAGCAATCAGCCCCAGCATTTT	CASSAGDSSNQPQHF	TRBJ1-5	TRBV19	TRBD1	many
TGTGCCAGCAGCCCAGGGGCGGGCACTGAAGCTTTCTTT	CASSPGAGTEAFF	TRBJ1-1	TRBV12-3/TRBV12-4	-	-
TGTGCCAGCAGTGGGCCGAACACCGGGGAGCTGTTTTTT	CASSGPNTGELFF	TRBJ2-2	TRBV12-3/TRBV12-4	-	many
TGCGCCAGCAGCTTGAGTCTAGCGGGAACTTCAGATACGCAGTATTTT	CASSLSLAGTSDTQYF	TRBJ2-3	TRBV5-1	TRBD2	few
TGTGCCAGCAGCACCACCGGGACTAGCGGCACAGATACGCAGTATTTT	CASSTTGTSGTDTQYF	TRBJ2-3	TRBV5-5	TRBD2	few
TGTGCCAGCAGTTCCGACAGGGGTCCGGGTTATGAGCAGTTCTTC	CASSSDRGPGYEQFF	TRBJ2-1	TRBV28	TRBD1	-